The present TCR beta chain was sequenced within a study of metastatic and nonmetastatic thyroid tumors. Study-wide background: Both malignant and benign thyroid patients supplied peripheral blood and tumor or nodule tissue samples, across which the repertoires of these patients were then compared.

Broader study findings: For both blood and tumor, malignant thyroid tumors reportedly showed significantly higher TCR beta diversity than benign nodules did.

A word on this clone: Its target is unknown.

None of the patients had undergone any treatment ahead of thyroid surgery. Germline values: CDR1 LNHDA, CDR2 SQIVND (reference sequence). This CDR3 contains 14 residues. Trimming cost V 7 bases and J 1 base, with 13 bases left between them. The authors' processing: Clinicopathological groups supplied CDR3 differences that were used to build a distant-metastasis classifier for papillary thyroid cancer. MiXCR reprocessed the PCR reads for TCRdb. TCRdb, not the original authors, processed these V and J calls. The data contain 30,000 to 35,000 clones, 25% to 35% of them singletons. This sequence originates from a female donor with papillary thyroid cancer or a benign thyroid nodule (not recorded which). Some clones in this sample may be carry-over from other donors' samples. Sequenced: blood. The genes are TRBV19 and TRBJ1-2, with TRBD1 as a possible D gene (5 bases). The CDR3 spells CASTGVVSNYGYTF. Here the CDR3 DNA reads TGTGCCAGTACGGGGGTAGTAAGTAACTATGGCTACACCTTC.